This T cell receptor (beta chain) was recorded in a study of T cell responses to AZD1222 COVID-19 vaccine. Study-level points and caveats: Nearly half of spike-specific TCRs reportedly go after variant regions that carry no mutations. Donors skewed white British and female; clonal diversity was possibly underestimated.

As for this clone: What it recognizes is unknown.

Only in-frame clones appear in the TCRdb table, and some are missing; sequencing was by immunoSEQ multiplex PCR. The sample gives 100,000 to 150,000 clones, approximately 87% of which show up once; about 10% is in the top ten. V gave up 4 bases and J gave up 0 bases; unmatched junction bases: 3. CDR1 is MNHEY, CDR2 SMNVEV, per germline (reference sequence). This CDR3 region has 15 residues. The sample in question was peripheral blood, obtained on day 0 of AZD1222 vaccination. The sequence was obtained from an adult in good health. V gene TRBV27 combines with J gene TRBJ1-1, with 9 nucleotides matching TRBD1. The CDR3 is CASSWDRVMNTEAFF. The CDR3, as DNA: TGTGCCAGCAGTTGGGACAGGGTCATGAACACTGAAGCTTTCTTT.